These 10 T cell receptor beta chains came from one sample sequenced in a study of CD8+ T cells in alopecia areata. Extracted RNA was reverse transcribed, and the resulting cDNA served as sequencing template. Some clones are missing from TCRdb's copy, which holds only in-frame ones; the method was immunoSEQ multiplex PCR. The sample lists approximately 180,000 clones, about 66% occurring once. Material: CD8+ T cells sorted from blood, obtained at week 0. The source is a human donor with alopecia areata.

The CDR3 loop is CAWSRTNTYEQYF. Here the CDR3 DNA reads TGTGCCTGGAGCAGGACTAACACCTACGAGCAGTACTTC. This rearrangement joins TRBV30 to TRBJ2-7; D is possibly TRBD2 (6 bases). Germline-derived CDR1 and CDR2 are GTSNPN and SVGIG (reference sequence). Trimming removed 3 bases from V and 2 bases from J, with 11 bases in between. The CDR3 has 13 amino acids.

V is TRBV14 and J is TRBJ2-7; a possible D gene is TRBD1 (6 bases). The CDR3 is 14 amino acids. Trimming shortened V by 2 bases and J by 3 bases, and 11 bases separated the two germline ends. CDR1 is SGHDN, CDR2 FVKESK, per germline. CDR3 in DNA: TGTGCCAGCAGCCAAAGCACAGGGTTCTACGAGCAGTACTTC. This translates into CASSQSTGFYEQYF. The whole variable domain, remainder taken from reference TRBV14 and TRBJ2-7, is EAGVTQFPSHSVIEKGQTVTLRCDPISGHDNLYWYRRVMGKEIKFLLHFVKESKQDESGMPNNRFLAERTGGTYSTLKVQPAELEDSGVYFCASSQSTGFYEQYFGPGTRLTVT.

V gene TRBV19 combines with J gene TRBJ1-1, with TRBD1 as a possible D gene (5 bases). This CDR3 spans 15 amino acids. The V gene's germline CDR1 is LNHDA and CDR2 SQIVND (reference sequence). With 3 bases removed from V and 1 base from J, the gap between germline ends came to 12 bases. The CDR3 protein is CASSMTVLQNTEAFF. The CDR3 DNA reads as TGTGCCAGTAGTATGACAGTGCTGCAGAACACTGAAGCTTTCTTT.

This clone has a handful of counts. The chain carries TRBV6-5 and TRBJ1-2, with no clear D. Germline CDR1 MNHEY, CDR2 SVGAGI. This CDR3 region has 13 residues. V was shortened by 5 bases and J by 8 bases, with 15 bases between the two germline ends. CDR3 in DNA: TGTGCCAGCAGTCCGAGTGGGGTCCGGGGCTACACCTTC. Residues: CASSPSGVRGYTF.

The CDR3 protein is CAISEGHHNEQFF. The CDR3 DNA reads as TGTGCCATCAGTGAGGGGCACCACAATGAGCAGTTCTTC. The chain joins TRBV10-3 to TRBJ2-1; no firm D call. The CDR3 sequence is 13 residues long. Trimming removed 2 bases from V and 5 bases from J, with 7 bases in between. CDR1 ENHRY and CDR2 SYGVKD come from the germline V gene.

This clone was counted only a few times. This chain links TRBV7-9 with TRBJ2-3; D is uncertain. The germline V gene encodes CDR1 SEHNR and CDR2 FQNEAQ (reference sequence). The CDR3 loop spans 13 amino acids. The germline V and J ends were trimmed by 4 bases and 0 bases, with 5 bases remaining between them. CDR3: CASSSSSTDTQYF. CDR3 DNA: TGTGCCAGCAGCTCCTCTAGCACAGATACGCAGTATTTT. Full variable domain (rest looked up from reference TRBV7-9 and TRBJ2-3): DTGVSQNPRHKITKRGQNVTFRCDPISEHNRLYWYRQTLGQGPEFLTYFQNEAQLEKSRLLSDRFSAERPKGSFSTLEIQRTEQGDSAMYLCASSSSSTDTQYFGPGTRLTVL.

V gene TRBV27 combines with J gene TRBJ2-7, with D perhaps TRBD2 (7 bases). Germline lookup yields CDR1 MNHEY and CDR2 SMNVEV (reference sequence). The CDR3 loop spans 14 amino acids. V was trimmed by 4 bases and J by 2 bases, leaving 12 bases between them. CDR3 sequence: CASSYGGRAYEQYF. CDR3 bases: TGTGCCAGCAGTTACGGGGGGCGGGCCTACGAGCAGTACTTC.

This chain connects TRBV5-1 to TRBJ2-3, with TRBD2 matching 11 bases. Germline V gene data show CDR1 as SGHRS and CDR2 as YFSETQ. V shed 3 bases and J 2 bases; nucleotides not matched to a gene: 11. The CDR3 loop spans 18 amino acids. The CDR3 spells CASSSHEGLAEYTDTQYF. For the CDR3, the DNA is TGCGCCAGCAGCTCCCACGAGGGACTAGCGGAGTACACAGATACGCAGTATTTT.

This clone was recorded a few times. This chain uses TRBV4-1 with TRBJ2-1; D gene unclear. V dropped 1 base and J dropped 9 bases, with 7 bases sitting between them. The CDR3 length is 12 residues. Germline CDR1 reads MGHRA; CDR2 reads YSYEKL. CDR3: CASSQVLGEQFF. The CDR3 region has the DNA TGCGCCAGCAGCCAAGTTCTTGGTGAGCAGTTCTTC.

The rearrangement uses TRBV4-2 and TRBJ1-4; D is unclear. The CDR3 contains 13 residues. V lost 6 bases and J lost 7, with 12 bases in between. Looked up from germline, CDR1 is LGHNA and CDR2 is YNFKEQ. The CDR3 nucleotides are TGTGCCAGCAGACCTCTAGGGAGTGAAAAACTGTTTTTT. Protein: CASRPLGSEKLFF.